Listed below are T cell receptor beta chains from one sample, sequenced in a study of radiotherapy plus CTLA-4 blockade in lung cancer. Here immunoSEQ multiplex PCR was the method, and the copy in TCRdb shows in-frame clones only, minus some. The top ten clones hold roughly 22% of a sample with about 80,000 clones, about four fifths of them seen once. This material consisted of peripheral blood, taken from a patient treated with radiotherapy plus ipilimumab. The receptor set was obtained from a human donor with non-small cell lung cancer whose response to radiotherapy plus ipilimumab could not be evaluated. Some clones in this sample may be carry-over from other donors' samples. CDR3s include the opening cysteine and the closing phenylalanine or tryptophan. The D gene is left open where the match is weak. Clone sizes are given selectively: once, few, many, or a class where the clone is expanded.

CDR3aa: CASSMTGGYGYTF
CDR3nt: TGTGCCAGTAGTATGACAGGGGGCTATGGCTACACCTTC
v_gene: TRBV19
abundance: .
d_gene: TRBD1
j_gene: TRBJ1-2

CDR3aa: CASSIYGYTDTQYF
CDR3nt: TGTGCCAGTAGTATCTACGGTTACACAGATACGCAGTATTTT
v_gene: TRBV19
abundance: .
d_gene: .
j_gene: TRBJ2-3

CDR3aa: CASQDREGDGSPLHF
CDR3nt: TGTGCCAGCCAGGACAGGGAGGGCGATGGCTCACCCCTCCACTTT
v_gene: TRBV6-1
abundance: .
d_gene: TRBD1
j_gene: TRBJ1-6

CDR3aa: CASANTAGAYVQFF
CDR3nt: TGTGCCAGTGCAAATACGGCAGGGGCGTATGTGCAGTTCTTC
v_gene: TRBV19
abundance: once
d_gene: .
j_gene: TRBJ2-1

CDR3aa: CASSPQGTLYGYTF
CDR3nt: TGTGCCAGTTCCCCACAGGGGACCCTCTATGGCTACACCTTC
v_gene: TRBV19
abundance: .
d_gene: TRBD1
j_gene: TRBJ1-2

CDR3aa: CSASSGGASDTQYF
CDR3nt: TGCAGCGCTTCTAGCGGGGGGGCCTCAGATACGCAGTATTTT
v_gene: TRBV29-1
abundance: .
d_gene: TRBD2
j_gene: TRBJ2-3

CDR3aa: CASSTPGQGADGYTF
CDR3nt: TGTGCCAGCAGTACTCCGGGACAGGGGGCGGATGGCTACACCTTC
v_gene: TRBV6-5
abundance: .
d_gene: TRBD1
j_gene: TRBJ1-2

CDR3aa: CASSFKQGGEKLFF
CDR3nt: TGTGCCAGCAGCTTTAAACAGGGTGGGGAAAAACTGTTTTTT
v_gene: TRBV5-6
abundance: few
d_gene: .
j_gene: TRBJ1-4

CDR3aa: CASSGGPRQGISYEQYF
CDR3nt: TGTGCCAGCAGCGGGGGGCCACGACAGGGGATCTCCTACGAGCAGTACTTC
v_gene: TRBV25-1
abundance: .
d_gene: .
j_gene: TRBJ2-7

CDR3aa: CASSVESPGTDTQYF
CDR3nt: TGTGCCAGCAGCGTAGAGTCCCCAGGCACAGATACGCAGTATTTT
v_gene: TRBV9
abundance: .
d_gene: .
j_gene: TRBJ2-3

CDR3aa: CASQGQGTNTGELFF
CDR3nt: TGTGCCAGCCAGGGTCAGGGGACGAACACCGGGGAGCTGTTTTTT
v_gene: TRBV7-2
abundance: .
d_gene: .
j_gene: TRBJ2-2

CDR3aa: CASSTYRGSEQFF
CDR3nt: TGTGCCAGTAGTACCTACAGGGGAAGTGAGCAGTTCTTC
v_gene: TRBV19
abundance: .
d_gene: TRBD1
j_gene: TRBJ2-1

CDR3aa: CASSYSATNEKLFF
CDR3nt: TGTGCCAGCAGCTACAGTGCAACTAATGAAAAACTGTTTTTT
v_gene: TRBV5-4
abundance: .
d_gene: .
j_gene: TRBJ1-4

CDR3aa: CASSQGTKNIQYF
CDR3nt: TGTGCCAGCAGCCAAGGTACCAAAAACATTCAGTACTTC
v_gene: TRBV14
abundance: .
d_gene: .
j_gene: TRBJ2-4

CDR3aa: CSASMATEAFF
CDR3nt: TGCAGTGCTAGTATGGCCACTGAAGCTTTCTTT
v_gene: TRBV20-1
abundance: few
d_gene: .
j_gene: TRBJ1-1

CDR3aa: CASGLFMGQGLGAGEQFF
CDR3nt: TGTGCTAGTGGTTTGTTTATGGGACAGGGTTTAGGAGCCGGTGAGCAGTTCTTC
v_gene: TRBV12-5
abundance: .
d_gene: TRBD1
j_gene: TRBJ2-1

CDR3aa: CASSKPDNFKPYEQYF
CDR3nt: TGCGCCAGCAGCAAACCGGACAATTTTAAACCCTACGAGCAGTACTTC
v_gene: TRBV5-1
abundance: once
d_gene: .
j_gene: TRBJ2-7

CDR3aa: CASGPGYNYGYTF
CDR3nt: TGTGCCAGCGGCCCGGGGTATAACTATGGCTACACCTTC
v_gene: TRBV6-1
abundance: .
d_gene: .
j_gene: TRBJ1-2

CDR3aa: CASSFEEGIYEQYF
CDR3nt: TGTGCCAGCAGTTTTGAGGAGGGAATCTACGAGCAGTACTTC
v_gene: TRBV27
abundance: .
d_gene: .
j_gene: TRBJ2-7

CDR3aa: CASGGGKEAFF
CDR3nt: TGTGCCAGCGGGGGAGGGAAAGAAGCTTTCTTT
v_gene: TRBV7-9
abundance: few
d_gene: .
j_gene: TRBJ1-1

CDR3aa: CAIKGTSGDYNEQFF
CDR3nt: TGTGCCATCAAGGGGACTAGCGGGGACTACAATGAGCAGTTCTTC
v_gene: TRBV10-3
abundance: .
d_gene: TRBD2
j_gene: TRBJ2-1

CDR3aa: CASSRTGRGYTF
CDR3nt: TGTGCCAGCAGCAGGACGGGGAGGGGCTACACCTTC
v_gene: TRBV5-6
abundance: .
d_gene: .
j_gene: TRBJ1-2

CDR3aa: CASSEEYSKLEKLFF
CDR3nt: TGTGCCAGCAGTGAAGAATACAGCAAACTTGAAAAACTGTTTTTT
v_gene: TRBV6-1
abundance: few
d_gene: .
j_gene: TRBJ1-4

CDR3aa: CASSLVAEKLFF
CDR3nt: TGTGCCAGCAGTTTAGTGGCTGAAAAACTGTTTTTT
v_gene: TRBV28
abundance: .
d_gene: .
j_gene: TRBJ1-4

CDR3aa: CASTTDRGGYTF
CDR3nt: TGTGCCAGTACTACGGACAGGGGGGGCTACACCTTC
v_gene: TRBV19
abundance: .
d_gene: TRBD1
j_gene: TRBJ1-2

CDR3aa: CASSPSGFGEAFF
CDR3nt: TGTGCCAGCAGCCCCTCGGGTTTCGGTGAAGCTTTCTTT
v_gene: TRBV6-1
abundance: few
d_gene: .
j_gene: TRBJ1-1

CDR3aa: CASSFGVAYNEQFF
CDR3nt: TGTGCCAGCAGCTTCGGGGTCGCCTACAATGAGCAGTTCTTC
v_gene: TRBV7-2
abundance: .
d_gene: .
j_gene: TRBJ2-1

CDR3aa: CASSSMTGANTGELFF
CDR3nt: TGTGCCAGCAGCTCAATGACAGGGGCGAACACCGGGGAGCTGTTTTTT
v_gene: TRBV7-6
abundance: .
d_gene: TRBD1
j_gene: TRBJ2-2

CDR3aa: CASSPSGDSYNEQFF
CDR3nt: TGTGCCAGCAGCCCCAGCGGGGACTCCTACAATGAGCAGTTCTTC
v_gene: TRBV7-3
abundance: .
d_gene: TRBD2
j_gene: TRBJ2-1

CDR3aa: CASSFGESEQFF
CDR3nt: TGTGCCAGCAGCTTCGGGGAGAGTGAGCAGTTCTTC
v_gene: TRBV11-2
abundance: .
d_gene: .
j_gene: TRBJ2-1

CDR3aa: CASSLAYTDTQYF
CDR3nt: TGTGCCAGCAGCTTAGCTTACACAGATACGCAGTATTTT
v_gene: TRBV7-9
abundance: .
d_gene: .
j_gene: TRBJ2-3

CDR3aa: CASSVLGQGAGETQYF
CDR3nt: TGTGCCAGCAGCGTTCTAGGACAGGGGGCCGGAGAGACCCAGTACTTC
v_gene: TRBV7-2
abundance: few
d_gene: TRBD1
j_gene: TRBJ2-5

CDR3aa: CASSQDRQGAYRYTF
CDR3nt: TGCGCCAGCAGCCAGGACAGACAGGGCGCCTATCGCTACACCTTC
v_gene: TRBV4-1
abundance: many
d_gene: TRBD1
j_gene: TRBJ1-2

CDR3aa: CASTGQGGETEAFF
CDR3nt: TGTGCCAGCACGGGACAGGGGGGGGAGACTGAAGCTTTCTTT
v_gene: TRBV28
abundance: .
d_gene: TRBD1
j_gene: TRBJ1-1

CDR3aa: CASSLSVPSWGQGVEQYF
CDR3nt: TGCGCCAGCAGCCTTTCGGTCCCCTCGTGGGGGCAGGGAGTCGAGCAGTACTTC
v_gene: TRBV4-3
abundance: .
d_gene: .
j_gene: TRBJ2-7

CDR3aa: CASSQGQGRTHEQYF
CDR3nt: TGCGCCAGCAGCCAGGGACAGGGAAGAACCCACGAGCAGTACTTC
v_gene: TRBV5-1
abundance: .
d_gene: TRBD1
j_gene: TRBJ2-7

CDR3aa: CASSLILDTEAFF
CDR3nt: TGCGCCAGCAGCTTGATCCTAGACACTGAAGCTTTCTTT
v_gene: TRBV5-1
abundance: .
d_gene: .
j_gene: TRBJ1-1

CDR3aa: CATRSPSEPNTGELFF
CDR3nt: TGTGCCACCAGGTCCCCTAGCGAACCGAACACCGGGGAGCTGTTTTTT
v_gene: TRBV7-9
abundance: .
d_gene: .
j_gene: TRBJ2-2

CDR3aa: CSVEWGGLYTF
CDR3nt: TGCAGCGTTGAATGGGGAGGACTCTACACCTTC
v_gene: TRBV29-1
abundance: .
d_gene: .
j_gene: TRBJ1-2

CDR3aa: CASSLRLAGGSTDTQYF
CDR3nt: TGTGCCAGCAGCTTGAGGCTAGCGGGGGGCTCCACAGATACGCAGTATTTT
v_gene: TRBV5-4
abundance: .
d_gene: TRBD2
j_gene: TRBJ2-3

CDR3aa: CASSFPGEETQYF
CDR3nt: TGTGCCAGCAGCTTTCCCGGAGAAGAGACCCAGTACTTC
v_gene: TRBV7-6
abundance: few
d_gene: .
j_gene: TRBJ2-5

CDR3aa: CASSGRTENYEQYF
CDR3nt: TGTGCCAGCAGTGGAAGGACAGAGAACTACGAGCAGTACTTC
v_gene: TRBV27
abundance: .
d_gene: .
j_gene: TRBJ2-7

CDR3aa: CATQSRDRVTEAFF
CDR3nt: TGTGCCACCCAGAGCCGGGACAGGGTCACTGAAGCTTTCTTT
v_gene: TRBV2
abundance: .
d_gene: TRBD1
j_gene: TRBJ1-1

CDR3aa: CASSLPPSTEAFF
CDR3nt: TGTGCCAGCAGTTTACCCCCCAGCACTGAAGCTTTCTTT
v_gene: TRBV28
abundance: .
d_gene: .
j_gene: TRBJ1-1

CDR3aa: CASNVEIRRPGTGLW
CDR3nt: TGTGCCAGCAACGTCGAAATAAGGAGGCCCGGGACTGGGTTGTGG
v_gene: TRBV2
abundance: .
d_gene: .
j_gene: TRBJ1-4

CDR3aa: CASSEGATNTGELFF
CDR3nt: TGCGCCAGCAGTGAGGGGGCGACAAACACCGGGGAGCTGTTTTTT
v_gene: TRBV5-1
abundance: .
d_gene: TRBD1
j_gene: TRBJ2-2

CDR3aa: CASSRDRFNTGELFF
CDR3nt: TGTGCCAGCAGTCGGGACAGGTTTAACACCGGGGAGCTGTTTTTT
v_gene: TRBV7-2
abundance: .
d_gene: TRBD1
j_gene: TRBJ2-2

CDR3aa: CASSLYGQGIPYEQYF
CDR3nt: TGTGCCAGCAGTTTATACGGGCAGGGGATTCCCTACGAGCAGTACTTC
v_gene: TRBV28
abundance: .
d_gene: .
j_gene: TRBJ2-7

CDR3aa: CASSDRVGNTGELFF
CDR3nt: TGCGCCAGCAGTGACAGGGTGGGCAACACCGGGGAGCTGTTTTTT
v_gene: TRBV10-2
abundance: once
d_gene: .
j_gene: TRBJ2-2

CDR3aa: CASRGLAGGSSSYNEQFF
CDR3nt: TGTGCCAGTAGGGGACTAGCGGGGGGCTCGAGCTCCTACAATGAGCAGTTCTTC
v_gene: TRBV19
abundance: few
d_gene: TRBD2
j_gene: TRBJ2-1

CDR3aa: CASSISVYEQYF
CDR3nt: TGTGCCAGCAGCATCTCAGTCTACGAGCAGTACTTC
v_gene: TRBV7-2
abundance: .
d_gene: .
j_gene: TRBJ2-7

CDR3aa: CASSLVGGEAGYTF
CDR3nt: TGTGCCAGCAGCTTGGTGGGCGGGGAAGCAGGCTACACCTTC
v_gene: TRBV5-5
abundance: .
d_gene: .
j_gene: TRBJ1-2

CDR3aa: CASRFAGRYEQYF
CDR3nt: TGTGCCAGCCGCTTTGCAGGGCGCTACGAGCAGTACTTC
v_gene: TRBV28
abundance: .
d_gene: .
j_gene: TRBJ2-7

CDR3aa: CAISRKGQGGTGELFF
CDR3nt: TGTGCCATCAGCCGAAAGGGACAGGGTGGCACCGGGGAGCTGTTTTTT
v_gene: TRBV10-3
abundance: medium-sized
d_gene: TRBD1
j_gene: TRBJ2-2

CDR3aa: CASSDRTGGNSPLHF
CDR3nt: TGTGCCAGTAGTGACAGGACAGGTGGAAATTCACCCCTCCACTTT
v_gene: TRBV19
abundance: many
d_gene: TRBD1
j_gene: TRBJ1-6

CDR3aa: CASSLSALQETQYF
CDR3nt: TGTGCCAGCAGTTTAAGCGCCTTACAAGAGACCCAGTACTTC
v_gene: TRBV28
abundance: .
d_gene: .
j_gene: TRBJ2-5

CDR3aa: CASSPQGAGSYNEQFF
CDR3nt: TGTGCCAGCTCGCCCCAGGGGGCGGGATCCTACAATGAGCAGTTCTTC
v_gene: TRBV18
abundance: .
d_gene: TRBD1
j_gene: TRBJ2-1

CDR3aa: CASSTMTGYHEQYF
CDR3nt: TGTGCCAGCAGTACCATGACAGGGTATCACGAGCAGTACTTC
v_gene: TRBV2
abundance: once
d_gene: TRBD1
j_gene: TRBJ2-7